There are many counts of the clone carrying this T cell receptor (beta chain). Its antigen is still unknown. The data belong to a study of human T cells and chemical hapten exposure. General study results and limits: TCRs at a frequency above 1 in 1000 stayed unchanged with DPC sensitization.

Unique molecular identifiers were affixed to discrete cDNA molecules within the library. Per the study methods: TCR counts had a median of approximately 87,000 per sample and spanned about 20,000 to 750,000. TCRdb re-called the 5' RACE reads through MiXCR, storing one row per CDR3 protein. These V and J calls rely on TCRdb rather than the paper's analysis. The sample holds about 81,000 distinct CDR3 sequences, under 10% seen once. This CDR3 contains 15 residues. Germline V CDR1 and CDR2: ENHRY, SYGVKD. Trimming removed 2 bases from V and 0 bases from J, with 9 bases in between. Unseparated into fractions, whole blood served as the source from which total RNA was extracted.

The source of this sequence is a male donor in good health. The chain couples TRBV10-3 to TRBJ2-3, with D uncertain. The DNA for the CDR3 is TGTGCCATCAGTGAGATGGACGGTAGCACAGATACGCAGTATTTT. Translating gives CAISEMDGSTDTQYF.